The 2 T cell receptor beta chains given below trace back to one sample, sequenced in a study of cytomegalovirus exposure and HLA in healthy donors. The repertoire was sequenced with immunoSEQ multiplex PCR; TCRdb's copy has only in-frame clones and lacks some. The sample holds tens of thousands of clones, 85% to 95% seen once. Material for sequencing was PBMCs. The receptors come from a woman between 18 and 29 years old in good health and CMV-seronegative.

V is TRBV5-1 and J is TRBJ2-3, with no clear D. From germline, CDR1 is SGHRS and CDR2 YFSETQ. V was clipped by 3 bases and J by 0 bases, with 11 bases between them. This CDR3 has 15 amino acids. This chain's CDR3 is CASSSTFTSTDTQYF. For the CDR3, the DNA is TGCGCCAGCAGCTCTACGTTTACTAGCACAGATACGCAGTATTTT.

The V and J genes are TRBV5-5 and TRBJ1-1, with 9 nucleotides matching TRBD1. There are 15 residues in the CDR3. J was trimmed by 10 bases and V by 3 bases; bases with no gene match: 13. Per the germline V gene, CDR1 is SGHKS and CDR2 is YYEKEE (reference sequence). DNA for the CDR3: TGTGCCAGCAGCTGGGACCCGGGACAGGGCCCCCCAGCTTTCTTT. Encoded protein: CASSWDPGQGPPAFF.